This TCR beta chain was sequenced during a study of blood T cells in healthy people across ages. The CDR3 contains 14 residues. Trimming removed 4 bases at V and 5 bases at J, with 12 bases between. CDR1 is SGHRS and CDR2 is YFSETQ in the germline V gene. PBMCs numbering at least 7 million were isolated per sample. Many counts were recorded for this clonotype. A J-beta primer mix and a sample-barcoded 5' primer were used in a second PCR of roughly 7 to 12 cycles. TCRdb passed the 5' RACE reads through MiXCR, listing each CDR3 protein once. The table records 600,000 to 1,000,000 distinct CDR3 sequences, 25% of them present only once. The sample also formed part of further work on T cells of mothers and their children. Turning to that study: Donors comprised a few healthy Caucasian mothers plus their six children.

This sequence was found in a boy younger than 18 in good health. The rearrangement uses TRBV5-1 and TRBJ1-4; possibly TRBD1 for D (5 bases). Sequencing was performed on blood. CDR3 nucleotide sequence: TGCGCCAGCAGCCCGCCTGGGACCAATGAAAAACTGTTTTTT. The encoded protein is CASSPPGTNEKLFF. Full variable domain (outside the CDR3, taken from reference TRBV5-1 and TRBJ1-4): KAGVTQTPRYLIKTRGQQVTLSCSPISGHRSVSWYQQTPGQGLQFLFEYFSETQRNKGNFPGRFSGRQFSNSRSEMNVSTLELGDSALYLCASSPPGTNEKLFFGSGTQLSVL.